This T cell receptor (beta chain) is from a study of T cell responses to AZD1222 COVID-19 vaccine. Overall study findings and caveats: Spike-specific TCR breadth and depth were elevated following two AZD1222 doses.

V lost 7 bases and J 0 bases, leaving 10 bases between the germline ends. Germline V CDR1 and CDR2: SQVTM, ANQGSEA. The CDR3 has 13 amino acids. The sample holds one count of this clone. Its antigen is not identified. Sequenced by immunoSEQ multiplex PCR; TCRdb stores in-frame clones only, minus some. The sample includes 130,000 or so clones, 70% to 90% of them seen just once. The material sequenced was peripheral blood, taken on day 0 of AZD1222 vaccination. The receptor was derived from an adult in good health. This chain connects TRBV29-1 to TRBJ1-5; perhaps TRBD1 as D (5 bases). The CDR3 loop reads CSAGTASNQPQHF. DNA for the CDR3: TGCAGCGCCGGGACCGCTAGCAATCAGCCCCAGCATTTT. The complete variable domain, with remaining parts taken from reference TRBV29-1 and TRBJ1-5, reads SAVISQKPSRDICQRGTSLTIQCQVDSQVTMMFWYRQQPGQSLTLIATANQGSEATYESGFVIDKFPISRPNLTFSTLTVSNMSPEDSSIYLCSAGTASNQPQHFGDGTRLSIL.